The entry that follows covers one T cell receptor beta chain sequence. The antigen remains unidentified. Unmatched junction bases numbered 8, after V lost 6 bases and J lost 1 base. The germline gives CDR1 SEHNR, CDR2 FQNEAQ (reference sequence). This CDR3 has 15 amino acids. This sample is drawn from a study of T cell repertoires in cytomegalovirus infection. Study overall: Through public TCR beta signatures, both CMV infection and matching HLA type were indicated.

Study-level findings and limits: Ex vivo responses were dominated by HLA-C-restricted CMV-specific TCR beta clonotypes. CMV carriers having the relevant HLA were flagged by cumulative public TCR beta family frequency.

TCRdb reprocessed the reads with MiXCR, giving one entry per CDR3 protein. Among about 740,000 distinct CDR3 sequences listed, around 32% were seen once. The chain has TRBV7-9 and TRBJ2-5; TRBD2 aligns across 7 bases. The sample was cultured PBMCs, taken from culture after CMV antigen stimulation. The receptor was derived from a human donor in good health (CMV status not recorded). Some clones in this sample may be carry-over from other donors' samples. CDR3 nucleotides: TGTGCCAGCAGTTTCTGGGGGGGGGGCCAAGAGACCCAGTACTTC. Amino acid sequence: CASSFWGGGQETQYF.